The clone carrying this TCR beta chain has ten or more counts. Its antigen remains unidentified. Samples came from axillary lymph nodes draining the breast cancer. This record comes from a study of breast tumors, draining lymph nodes, adjacent tissues. Study-wide results and limits: Tumor TCR diversity was below lymph nodes but above nontumor tissue. Data only fit, rather than demonstrated, lymph node origin of most tumor T cells. Findings are consistent with lymph node origin and intratumoral expansion of most tumor T cells.

One entry per CDR3 protein results from TCRdb running MiXCR on the multiplex PCR reads. The sample holds around 140,000 distinct CDR3 sequences, around 20% seen once. This CDR3 spans 13 amino acids. Germline V gives CDR1 SGHNT, CDR2 YYREEE (reference sequence). V dropped 0 bases and J dropped 0 bases, with 3 bases sitting between them. V gene TRBV5-4 combines with J gene TRBJ1-2; no definite D call. The source of this sequence is a female donor with breast cancer. Some clones in this sample may be carry-over from other donors' samples. Input material: axillary lymph node tissue. The CDR3 here is CASSLEANYGYTF. CDR3 sequence (DNA): TGTGCCAGCAGCTTGGAGGCTAACTATGGCTACACCTTC.